This passage covers 10 T cell receptor beta chains from one sample sequenced in a study of OX40 agonist ivuxolimab in advanced cancers. TCRdb keeps only in-frame clones here, not all; method: immunoSEQ multiplex PCR. The sample has roughly 80,000 clones; around 87% are singletons. The source was CD4+ or CD8+ T cells sorted from blood, collected in a trial of the OX40 agonist ivuxolimab. The source of these receptors is an adult with an advanced solid tumor such as melanoma, head and neck, liver or kidney cancer.

V is TRBV30 and J is TRBJ1-2; 8 bases are a match to TRBD1. The V gene end was trimmed by 0 bases and the J gene end by 7 bases; junction bases not matched to a gene: 10. Germline CDR1 reads GTSNPN; CDR2 reads SVGIG (reference sequence). The CDR3 length is 15 residues. CDR3 sequence (DNA): TGTGCCTGGAGTGTATCAGGGGGCGAAAGTCGTGGCTACACCTTC. Its translation is CAWSVSGGESRGYTF.

The V call is TRBV27, the J call TRBJ2-3; TRBD2 aligns across 9 bases. The V gene end was trimmed by 5 bases and the J gene end by 7 bases; junction bases not matched to a gene: 7. CDR1 is MNHEY and CDR2 is SMNVEV in the germline V gene (reference sequence). The CDR3 length is 14 residues. As DNA, the CDR3 is TGTGCCAGCAGTACCCGACTAGCGGTGAATACGCAGTATTTT. It specifies CASSTRLAVNTQYF.

Note on this clone: Relative to the germline gene, one junction end is altered; a read error may explain this. The chain joins TRBV7-9 to TRBJ2-3, with D tentatively TRBD2 (5 bases). Germline V gene sequence: CDR1 SEHNR, CDR2 FQNEAQ (reference sequence). The length of the CDR3 is 15 residues. The CDR3 spells CASSLDRSSKDTQYF. The CDR3 DNA reads as TGTGCCAGCAGCTTAGATAGGTCTAGCAAAGATACGCAGTATTTT.

This sequence joins TRBV7-2 and TRBJ1-1; tentatively, D is TRBD1 (6 bases). Trimming cost V 5 bases and J 11 bases, with 15 bases left between them. The CDR3 has 12 amino acids. CDR1 and CDR2 from the germline V gene are SGHTA and FQGNSA. As DNA, the CDR3 is TGTGCCAGCAGCCAGGACAGTCGGAGGGCTTTCTTT. As protein: CASSQDSRRAFF. Complete variable domain (other parts from reference TRBV7-2 and TRBJ1-1): GAGVSQSPSNKVTEKGKDVELRCDPISGHTALYWYRQSLGQGLEFLIYFQGNSAPDKSGLPSDRFSAERTGGSVSTLTIQRTQQEDSAVYLCASSQDSRRAFFGQGTRLTVV.

V and J are TRBV5-1 and TRBJ2-7; D is ambiguous. This CDR3 region has 16 residues. Trimming removed 4 bases from V and 3 bases from J, with 20 bases in between. From germline, CDR1 is SGHRS and CDR2 YFSETQ. CDR3 in amino acids: CASSLPLENPFYEQYF. The CDR3, as DNA: TGCGCCAGCAGCCTCCCACTCGAAAACCCATTCTACGAGCAGTACTTC.

The chain is built from TRBV28 and TRBJ1-3, with a tentative D call TRBD1 (6 bases). Germline V lookup: CDR1 MDHEN, CDR2 SYDVKM. With 5 bases removed from V and 4 bases from J, the gap between germline ends came to 9 bases. There are 13 residues in the CDR3. CDR3 in DNA: TGTGCCAGCAGTAGAGGACAGGGAAACACCATATATTTT. Its protein is CASSRGQGNTIYF.

This clone has a single count. The chain links TRBV6-5 to TRBJ2-5; TRBD1 aligns across 9 bases. Germline V gives CDR1 MNHEY, CDR2 SVGAGI. The CDR3 has 13 residues. V shed 2 bases and J 7 bases; nucleotides not matched to a gene: 2. CDR3 in amino acids: CASSYRTGVTQYF. The DNA for the CDR3 is TGTGCCAGCAGTTACCGGACAGGGGTGACCCAGTACTTC.

The chain combines TRBV29-1 with TRBJ2-1; 11 nucleotides align to TRBD1. The CDR3 is 14 residues long. Trimming cost V 6 bases and J 5 bases; bases outside gene matches: 6. Per germline, CDR1 SQVTM and CDR2 ANQGSEA. The DNA of the CDR3 is TGCAGCGTCTCGGGGACAGGGGGGAACAATGAGCAGTTCTTC. This sequence encodes CSVSGTGGNNEQFF.

The V call is TRBV27, the J call TRBJ2-5, with TRBD2 matching over 15 bases. Per the germline V gene, CDR1 is MNHEY and CDR2 is SMNVEV (reference sequence). Trimming removed 5 bases from V and 3 bases from J; junction bases left unmatched: 4. This CDR3 comprises 16 residues. This CDR3 reads CASSLGLAGGKETQYF. The CDR3 DNA sequence: TGTGCCAGCAGTCTAGGACTAGCGGGGGGGAAAGAGACCCAGTACTTC.

This chain uses TRBV5-1 with TRBJ1-2; a weak D match, TRBD1 (5 bases). Trimming left V 1 base short and J 4 bases short, with 11 bases between. Per germline, CDR1 SGHRS and CDR2 YFSETQ. The CDR3 contains 14 residues. This chain's CDR3 is CASSLTRDVYGYTF. In nucleotides, the CDR3 is TGCGCCAGCAGCTTGACCCGGGACGTCTATGGCTACACCTTC. Based on the CDR3 plus reference TRBV5-1 and TRBJ1-2, the full variable domain is KAGVTQTPRYLIKTRGQQVTLSCSPISGHRSVSWYQQTPGQGLQFLFEYFSETQRNKGNFPGRFSGRQFSNSRSEMNVSTLELGDSALYLCASSLTRDVYGYTFGSGTRLTVV.